These T cell receptor beta chains were read from a single sample in a study of T cells in Graves' hyperthyroidism and ophthalmopathy. TCRdb reanalysed the multiplex PCR reads using MiXCR and keeps one entry per CDR3 protein. The data hold around 600,000 distinct CDR3 sequences, with roughly 15% observed a single time. The sample was blood. The origin of the receptors is a woman aged 45-65 years with Graves' ophthalmopathy. Each CDR3 is given with its conserved first and last residue. D genes are given only for firm matches. Clone size, where shown, is once, few, many, or a class for clones that have expanded.

D gene: -; V gene: TRBV27; clone size: few; J gene: TRBJ2-5; CDR3 DNA: TGTGCCAGCAGTTCCGCTGGGCAGGGTAAGACCCAGTACTTC; CDR3 protein: CASSSAGQGKTQYF
D gene: -; V gene: TRBV7-2; clone size: -; J gene: TRBJ2-7; CDR3 DNA: TGTGCCAGCAGCTTATTTCCAGCGGATAGCTCCTACGAGCAGTACTTC; CDR3 protein: CASSLFPADSSYEQYF
D gene: -; V gene: TRBV28; clone size: many; J gene: TRBJ2-7; CDR3 DNA: TGTGCCAGCAGTTTCCAGGGAGCGTACTACGAGCAGTACTTC; CDR3 protein: CASSFQGAYYEQYF
D gene: TRBD1; V gene: TRBV2; clone size: -; J gene: TRBJ2-5; CDR3 DNA: TGTGCCAGCTTCCGGGACAGGGGGCCTGTAGAGACCCAGTACTTC; CDR3 protein: CASFRDRGPVETQYF
D gene: TRBD1; V gene: TRBV5-5; clone size: many; J gene: TRBJ2-3; CDR3 DNA: TGTGCCAGCAGCGGGAGGACAGGGGGCCTCACAGATACGCAGTATTTT; CDR3 protein: CASSGRTGGLTDTQYF
D gene: -; V gene: TRBV30; clone size: many; J gene: TRBJ2-1; CDR3 DNA: TGTGCCTGGAGTGTGGGTGAGCAGTTCTTC; CDR3 protein: CAWSVGEQFF
D gene: TRBD2; V gene: TRBV11-3; clone size: -; J gene: TRBJ2-3; CDR3 DNA: TGTGCCAGCAGCTTACCGGGACTAGCGAATGCAGATACGCAGTACTTT; CDR3 protein: CASSLPGLANADTQYF
D gene: -; V gene: TRBV5-5; clone size: -; J gene: TRBJ1-5; CDR3 DNA: TGTGCCAGCAGCTTGGGGGCATTAGGTCAGCCCCAGCATTTT; CDR3 protein: CASSLGALGQPQHF
D gene: TRBD2; V gene: TRBV7-9; clone size: few; J gene: TRBJ2-7; CDR3 DNA: TGTGCCAGCAGCTTAGCAGGACTAGCCGAACACTCTACCCGCTACGAGCAGTACTTC; CDR3 protein: CASSLAGLAEHSTRYEQYF
D gene: -; V gene: TRBV15; clone size: few; J gene: TRBJ1-2; CDR3 DNA: TGTGCCACCAGCAGAGATAGGAGGGTTGGGCTCTATGGCTACACCTTC; CDR3 protein: CATSRDRRVGLYGYTF
D gene: TRBD1; V gene: TRBV29-1; clone size: few; J gene: TRBJ2-2; CDR3 DNA: TGCAGCGCACAGACAGGGGCTGGGGGGGAGCTGTTTTTT; CDR3 protein: CSAQTGAGGELFF
D gene: -; V gene: TRBV19; clone size: few; J gene: TRBJ1-1; CDR3 DNA: TGTGCCAGTAGTAATACAGGATTGGGTTGGACTGAAGCTTTCTTT; CDR3 protein: CASSNTGLGWTEAFF
D gene: -; V gene: TRBV11-2; clone size: few; J gene: TRBJ2-2; CDR3 DNA: TGTGCCAGCAGCCCCCGGGCTAATCGTATCGGGGAGCTGTTTTTT; CDR3 protein: CASSPRANRIGELFF
D gene: -; V gene: TRBV7-8; clone size: many; J gene: TRBJ1-1; CDR3 DNA: TGTGCCAGCAGCCCTACAACAGCAGGGGCAGAAGCTTTCTTT; CDR3 protein: CASSPTTAGAEAFF
D gene: -; V gene: TRBV19; clone size: many; J gene: TRBJ2-2; CDR3 DNA: TGTGCCAGTAGTGCCCGGGACCGATTCACCGGGGAGCTGTTTTTT; CDR3 protein: CASSARDRFTGELFF
D gene: -; V gene: TRBV19; clone size: once; J gene: TRBJ1-1; CDR3 DNA: TGTGCCAGTAGTATCCAGGGGAGTGGGTACACTGAAGCTTTCTTT; CDR3 protein: CASSIQGSGYTEAFF
D gene: -; V gene: TRBV20-1; clone size: many; J gene: TRBJ2-5; CDR3 DNA: TGCAGTGCTAGAGAGGTAGTCCAAGAGACCCAGTACTTC; CDR3 protein: CSAREVVQETQYF
D gene: -; V gene: TRBV5-6; clone size: few; J gene: TRBJ1-2; CDR3 DNA: TGTGCCAGAAATAACTATGGCTACACCTTC; CDR3 protein: CARNNYGYTF
D gene: -; V gene: TRBV7-2; clone size: -; J gene: TRBJ2-3; CDR3 DNA: TGTGCCAGCAGCTTTTTGAGACAGAGCACAGATACGCAGTATTTT; CDR3 protein: CASSFLRQSTDTQYF
D gene: -; V gene: TRBV7-2; clone size: many; J gene: TRBJ1-1; CDR3 DNA: TGTGCCAGCACCACCCCAACTCGCGGGGCGCGGACTGAAGCTTTCTTT; CDR3 protein: CASTTPTRGARTEAFF
D gene: -; V gene: TRBV4-3; clone size: -; J gene: TRBJ2-5; CDR3 DNA: TGCGCCAGCAGCCAAGGAATCACAGACTCGGAGACCCAGTACTTC; CDR3 protein: CASSQGITDSETQYF
D gene: -; V gene: TRBV6-1; clone size: many; J gene: TRBJ2-7; CDR3 DNA: TGTGTCCTCCTTTTAGTTATCCGGGACCCAACCCACGAGCAGTACTTC; CDR3 protein: CVLLLVIRDPTHEQYF
D gene: -; V gene: TRBV3-1; clone size: few; J gene: TRBJ1-2; CDR3 DNA: TGTGCCAGCAGCCACTCTTTAGGGGCCGCGAACTATGGCTACACCTTC; CDR3 protein: CASSHSLGAANYGYTF
D gene: -; V gene: TRBV20-1; clone size: few; J gene: TRBJ1-2; CDR3 DNA: TGCAGTGCGAGTTATGGCTACACCTTC; CDR3 protein: CSASYGYTF
D gene: -; V gene: TRBV7-2; clone size: few; J gene: TRBJ2-7; CDR3 DNA: TGTGCCAGCAGCTTAGGGACCCCCCGCGAGCAGTACTTC; CDR3 protein: CASSLGTPREQYF
D gene: TRBD1; V gene: TRBV10-3; clone size: many; J gene: TRBJ1-1; CDR3 DNA: TGTGCCATCAGTGGAAGTACCGGGACAGGGAAAACTGAAGCTTTCTTT; CDR3 protein: CAISGSTGTGKTEAFF
D gene: TRBD2; V gene: TRBV15; clone size: -; J gene: TRBJ2-2; CDR3 DNA: TGTGCCACCAGCAGAAGGACTAGCGGAAGCACCGGGGAGCTGTTTTTT; CDR3 protein: CATSRRTSGSTGELFF
D gene: -; V gene: TRBV28; clone size: many; J gene: TRBJ2-7; CDR3 DNA: TGTGCCAGCAGTACCTACTACGAGCAGTACTTC; CDR3 protein: CASSTYYEQYF
D gene: TRBD2; V gene: TRBV5-1; clone size: -; J gene: TRBJ2-7; CDR3 DNA: TGCGCCAGCAGCCTTAGCGGGAGGGCATCGCCCGAGCAGTACTTC; CDR3 protein: CASSLSGRASPEQYF
D gene: TRBD1; V gene: TRBV27; clone size: many; J gene: TRBJ2-7; CDR3 DNA: TGTGCCAGCAGTTTCCTTACCGGGACAGGGAATTCCTACGAGCAGTACTTC; CDR3 protein: CASSFLTGTGNSYEQYF
D gene: -; V gene: TRBV28; clone size: -; J gene: TRBJ2-6; CDR3 DNA: TGTGCCAGCAGTTTTTTACTACTGGGGGGTTTTGGGGCCAACGTCCTGACTTTC; CDR3 protein: CASSFLLLGGFGANVLTF
D gene: -; V gene: TRBV7-3; clone size: -; J gene: TRBJ2-2; CDR3 DNA: TGTGCCAGCAGCACACGTATGGGCGGGGAGCTGTCTTTT; CDR3 protein: CASSTRMGGELSF